The sequence of this TCR beta chain was determined in a study of T cells in localized non-small cell lung cancer (TCRdb year 2020). Concerning the study at large: T cell repertoires of 236 early-stage NSCLC patients were analyzed, with tumors being compared against uninvolved tumor-adjacent lungs. The cohort consisted of roughly 240 treatment-naive NSCLC patients whose localized lung tumors had been resected. A mean age of about 66 years was recorded for the NSCLC patients, of whom 129 were male and about a hundred were female. Results the study describes overall, beyond this receptor: Higher T cell density in blood was associated with longer overall survival, whereas higher clonality in adjacent lung was associated with shorter survival. A median of approximately 57 of the top 100 tumor clones were detected in paired uninvolved adjacent lung, and around 30 of these tumor clones were also found among the top 100 clones of the paired uninvolved adjacent lung. Uninvolved tumor-adjacent lung showed the highest T cell clonality, higher than tumor, which suggests more focused antigenic responses in the uninvolved tumor-adjacent lung. Because the study design was exploratory, TCR variables were selected using unadjusted p-values without false-discovery rate correction. Because multi-region tumor sequencing was not performed, intratumor heterogeneity could not be ruled out.

After removal of 5 bases from V and 5 bases from J, the junction retains 9 bases not matched to a gene. The CDR3 holds 14 amino acids from the cysteine to the phenylalanine. Just the 42-base CDR3 DNA is kept, in frame starting at base 1. Based on the germline V gene, the CDR1 and CDR2 sequences are MNHGY and SAAAGT. At diagnosis, tumor, uninvolved tumor-adjacent lung and peripheral blood were collected and then preserved as a mix of FFPE and fresh-frozen material. Points on this clone: There is no known antigen for this receptor. Within one base of it there is no much larger clone, and no base qualities were kept.

TCR beta CDR3 regions were sequenced from DNA using the immunoSEQ Assay. The original methods were these. T cell density was computed as TCR beta template counts normalized to usable DNA estimated by amplifying housekeeping genes. Richness was estimated with the preseqR package, extrapolating to 400,000 templates for PBMC samples and 120,000 templates for tissue samples. Clonality was defined by subtracting Pielou's evenness from one. To identify tissue-enriched TCRs, differential abundance testing was run on productive amino-acid clonotypes with a minimum total count of 5 and an alpha of 0.1. The Jaccard Index and the Morisita Overlap Index were used to measure how much the repertoires overlapped between compartments. GLIPH grouped TCR beta CDR3s together with public tetramer-defined viral CDR3s, and a viral motif had to include at least three viral sequences and also show V-gene enrichment. The immuneACCESS repertoire file appears here via TCRdb, limited to in-frame rearrangements. These files lack a portion of the clones; in checked studies, under half of the deficit traces to unresolved V genes, and the cause of the others is not known. V and J calls and clone size are given by that table; D and trimming were obtained from the DNA. The sample contains fewer than 3,000 clones, roughly 40% of them found a single time. Together, the top ten hold less than 14% of the sample.

Rearrangement joined TRBV6-8 to TRBJ2-7; 7 middle bases align to TRBD2. The source material was lung tumor tissue, sampled before any cancer treatment. The sequence derives from a male donor at least 60 years old with stage II squamous cell lung carcinoma. The CDR3 region has the sequence CASSQGPLADEQYF. The DNA is as follows: TGTGCCAGCAGTCAGGGACCGCTAGCGGACGAGCAGTACTTC.